This T cell receptor (beta chain) was captured in a study of blood T cells in healthy people across ages. For the second PCR, which ran for roughly 6 to 12 cycles, a sample-barcoded 5' primer and a J-beta primer mix were used. Through a template-switch adaptor with 12 random nucleotides, each cDNA molecule received a tag. Researchers report that each sample yielded at least 2.5 million CDR3-containing paired-end reads. TCRdb reprocessed the 5' RACE reads with MiXCR, giving one entry per CDR3 protein. The table records about 1 million distinct CDR3 sequences, about 23% of them present only once. General observations from the study: Among T cells, TCR beta diversity per million cells dropped roughly linearly as age rose.

All donors came from Russia, were Caucasian and healthy, and spanned ages about 6 to 90. As for this clonotype: Its antigen is unidentified.

Germline assignment: CDR1 SEHNR and CDR2 FQNEAQ (reference sequence). The CDR3 is made up of 15 amino acids. Between the trimmed V and J ends, which lost 2 bases and 4 bases, there was a span of 11 bases. The same sample was also studied in work on T cells of mothers and their children.

V and J are TRBV7-9 and TRBJ1-4, with D possibly matching TRBD1 (5 bases). The clonotype comes from a girl aged 2 to 10 in good health. Sequencing was performed on blood. CDR3 sequence reads: CASSLTQGGNEKLFF. As DNA, the CDR3 is TGTGCCAGCAGCTTAACCCAGGGCGGTAATGAAAAACTGTTTTTT.